These 27 T cell receptor beta chains came from one sample sequenced in a study of cytomegalovirus exposure and HLA in healthy donors. PCR was performed using 60 Vbeta and 13 Jbeta primers. The assay was immunoSEQ multiplex PCR, and TCRdb's table has in-frame clones only and misses some. The sample yields roughly 250,000 clones, about four fifths seen once. Sequenced material: PBMCs. These receptors were obtained from a woman aged 40 to 49 in good health and CMV-seropositive.

The gene calls are TRBV27 and TRBJ2-7, with D maybe TRBD1 (5 bases). Germline loops: CDR1 MNHEY, CDR2 SMNVEV (reference sequence). The length of the CDR3 is 16 residues. Trimming took off 5 bases at V and 5 bases at J, with 22 bases between the two ends. This CDR3 reads CASSAPLGRSGHEQYF. The CDR3 DNA follows: TGTGCCAGCAGTGCCCCTTTGGGGCGATCGGGTCACGAGCAGTACTTC.

This chain uses TRBV5-1 with TRBJ1-1, with TRBD1 as a possible D gene (6 bases). This CDR3 region has 13 residues. Germline V gene lookup returns CDR1 SGHRS and CDR2 YFSETQ. V shed 0 bases and J shed 6 bases, with 9 bases lying between them. CDR3 DNA sequence: TGCGCCAGCAGCTTGGACAGGGAAGCTGAAGCTTTCTTT. Its translation: CASSLDREAEAFF.

The chain joins TRBV7-8 to TRBJ1-1; the match to TRBD1 covers 8 bases. The CDR3 spans 15 residues. V lost 5 bases and J lost 0; bases outside the gene matches: 5. Germline CDR1 and CDR2: SGHVS and FQNEAQ. The CDR3, as DNA: TGTGCCAGCAGCCACGGACAGGGATTGAACACTGAAGCTTTCTTT. Residues: CASSHGQGLNTEAFF. The variable domain in full, completed from reference TRBV7-8 and TRBJ1-1, reads GAGVSQSPRYKVAKRGQDVALRCDPISGHVSLFWYQQALGQGPEFLTYFQNEAQLDKSGLPSDRFFAERPEGSVSTLKIQRTQQEDSAVYLCASSHGQGLNTEAFFGQGTRLTVV.

The CDR3 DNA follows: TGTGCCAGCAGCACCTACGTGGCAGATACGCAGTATTTT. Its translation is CASSTYVADTQYF. The rearrangement joins TRBV7-9 to TRBJ2-3; D not resolved. CDR3 length: 13 residues. Trimming left V 5 bases short and J 4 bases short, with 10 bases between. CDR1 SEHNR and CDR2 FQNEAQ come from the germline V gene (reference sequence).

CDR3 in DNA: TGCGCCAGCAGCCCCCACGGAGGACCCCAAGAGACCCAGTACTTC. Translated, it gives CASSPHGGPQETQYF. The chain is built from TRBV4-3 and TRBJ2-5; a possible D gene is TRBD2 (5 bases). The CDR3 runs to 15 residues. Between the trimmed V and J ends, which lost 4 bases and 1 base, there was a span of 13 bases. Germline CDR1 and CDR2: LGHNA and YSLEER.

The rearrangement uses TRBV27 and TRBJ1-5; no definite D call. CDR3 length equals 21 residues. CDR1 and CDR2 from the germline V gene are MNHEY and SMNVEV (reference sequence). Trimming shortened V by 5 bases and J by 1 base, and 30 bases separated the two germline ends. The CDR3 sequence: CASSPLTGGSILDRSNQPQHF. CDR3 nucleotide sequence: TGTGCCAGCAGTCCCCTCACCGGAGGGAGCATTTTGGATCGAAGCAATCAGCCCCAGCATTTT.

The rearrangement uses TRBV7-6 and TRBJ2-7; 8 positions match TRBD2. The length of the CDR3 is 14 residues. Looked up from germline, CDR1 is SGHVS and CDR2 is FNYEAQ. Germline trimming cut 1 base from V and 3 bases from J; bases unmatched to any gene: 2. The CDR3 DNA reads as TGTGCCAGCAGCTTAGGCGGGGGGTTCTACGAGCAGTACTTC. Its translation is CASSLGGGFYEQYF.

This chain uses TRBV5-1 with TRBJ1-5; no firm D call. The ends were cut back, 0 bases at V and 6 bases at J, with 13 bases in the middle. CDR1 and CDR2 from the germline V gene are SGHRS and YFSETQ. The CDR3 contains 15 residues. The CDR3 region has the DNA TGCGCCAGCAGCTTGGAAGAGGAGAGGCGTCAGCCCCAGCATTTT. Its protein product is CASSLEEERRQPQHF.

CDR3 nucleotides: TGTGCCTGCCGGGACAGCAACTCCTACGAGCAGTACTTC. Translated: CACRDSNSYEQYF. The rearrangement links TRBV30 to TRBJ2-7, with 7 bases identical to TRBD1. Germline V gene lookup returns CDR1 GTSNPN and CDR2 SVGIG (reference sequence). The CDR3 is 13 residues long. J gave up 0 bases and V 6 bases, and 5 bases lay outside the gene matches.

V is TRBV12-5 and J is TRBJ2-1; tentatively, D is TRBD2 (6 bases). CDR1 is LGHNT, CDR2 FRNRAP, per germline. V lost 6 bases to trimming and J lost 6 bases, with 18 bases between them. The CDR3 totals 15 residues. CDR3 nucleotides: TGTGCTAGTGGCCAGAAGCGGGCTTGGGCCAATGAGCAGTTCTTC. Translating it yields CASGQKRAWANEQFF.

This clone appeared once. The chain recombines TRBV19 with TRBJ1-2; TRBD1 is a possible D gene (6 bases). Trimming took off 7 bases at V and 8 bases at J, with 20 bases between the two ends. Germline lookup yields CDR1 LNHDA and CDR2 SQIVND (reference sequence). The CDR3 sequence is 14 residues long. The CDR3 coding sequence is TGTGCCAGTACTCCTACAGGGTGGGATACCGGCTACACCTTC. It codes for CASTPTGWDTGYTF. The complete variable domain, with remaining parts taken from reference TRBV19 and TRBJ1-2, reads DGGITQSPKYLFRKEGQNVTLSCEQNLNHDAMYWYRQDPGQGLRLIYYSQIVNDFQKGDIAEGYSVSREKKESFPLTVTSAQKNPTAFYLCASTPTGWDTGYTFGSGTRLTVV.

Worth noting for this clone: At one end, the junction sequence differs from germline, possibly due to a read error. The J gene is TRBJ2-7, the V gene TRBV7-9; D unresolved. CDR3 size: 12 residues. Germline V gene data show CDR1 as SEHNR and CDR2 as FQNEAQ (reference sequence). CDR3 residues: CSSSLGYYEQYF. CDR3 nucleotides: TGTTCCAGCAGCTTAGGCTACTACGAGCAGTACTTC.

V is TRBV29-1 and J is TRBJ2-3, with TRBD1 identical over 7 bases. The CDR3 sequence is 13 residues long. V dropped 6 bases and J dropped 2; count of bases not matched to a gene: 5. Germline values: CDR1 SQVTM, CDR2 ANQGSEA. The CDR3: CSVGTVLTDTQYF. Here the CDR3 DNA reads TGCAGCGTAGGGACAGTCCTCACAGATACGCAGTATTTT.

This clone is a singleton in its sample. The chain couples TRBV7-2 to TRBJ2-1; 8 bases line up with TRBD2. This CDR3 has 13 residues. The trim removed 6 bases at V and 8 bases at J, leaving 6 bases unmatched. The germline gives CDR1 SGHTA, CDR2 FQGNSA. CDR3 residues: CASRAGVIDEQFF. DNA of the CDR3: TGTGCCAGCAGAGCGGGAGTTATAGATGAGCAGTTCTTC.

The chain carries TRBV27 and TRBJ2-7, with 8 bases aligning to TRBD1. The CDR3 extends over 15 amino acids. The trim removed 4 bases at V and 4 bases at J, leaving 9 bases unmatched. CDR1 and CDR2 from the germline V gene are MNHEY and SMNVEV (reference sequence). The CDR3 bases are TGTGCCAGCAGTTCTTACGGACAGGGTGGTTACGAGCAGTACTTC. This codes for CASSSYGQGGYEQYF.

Concerning this clone itself: Other DNA sequences within the sample encode an identical CDR3. This chain uses TRBV13 with TRBJ1-1; the match to TRBD1 covers 9 bases. The junction had 3 bases not matched to a gene; V was cut back by 3 bases and J by 1 base. Per the germline V gene, CDR1 is PRHDT and CDR2 is FYEKMQ (reference sequence). This CDR3 has 15 residues. CDR3 sequence (DNA): TGTGCCAGCAGCTTGAACAGGGGGCGGAACACTGAAGCTTTCTTT. Translating gives CASSLNRGRNTEAFF. Together with reference TRBV13 and TRBJ1-1, the CDR3 gives the full variable domain: AAGVIQSPRHLIKEKRETATLKCYPIPRHDTVYWYQQGPGQDPQFLISFYEKMQSDKGSIPDRFSAQQFSDYHSELNMSSLELGDSALYFCASSLNRGRNTEAFFGQGTRLTVV.

Only one count was recorded for this clone. The V call is TRBV10-3, the J call TRBJ1-2, with D perhaps TRBD1 (5 bases). CDR3 size: 16 residues. Germline-derived CDR1 and CDR2 are ENHRY and SYGVKD. Trimming stripped 0 bases from V and 4 bases from J, with 15 bases between. The CDR3 reads CAISESMRTSTYGYTF. The CDR3 coding sequence is TGTGCCATCAGTGAGTCGATGCGGACATCCACCTATGGCTACACCTTC.

The V call is TRBV7-2, the J call TRBJ2-5; D is possibly TRBD1 (5 bases). Trimming took off 5 bases at V and 0 bases at J, with 10 bases between the two ends. This CDR3 has 14 residues. Germline CDR1 and CDR2: SGHTA and FQGNSA. As DNA, the CDR3 is TGTGCCAGCAGCGAGGACATAAACCAAGAGACCCAGTACTTC. Translated, it gives CASSEDINQETQYF. Filled out from reference TRBV7-2 and TRBJ2-5, the complete variable domain reads GAGVSQSPSNKVTEKGKDVELRCDPISGHTALYWYRQSLGQGLEFLIYFQGNSAPDKSGLPSDRFSAERTGGSVSTLTIQRTQQEDSAVYLCASSEDINQETQYFGPGTRLLVL.

The J gene is TRBJ2-1, the V gene TRBV6-1; D perhaps matches TRBD2 (6 bases). CDR3 length: 12 amino acids. V was pared by 7 bases and J by 7 bases, with 11 bases between. Germline values: CDR1 MNHNS, CDR2 SASEGT. DNA for the CDR3: TGTGCCAGCAATGATAGCGGTAATGAGCAGTTCTTC. Encoded protein: CASNDSGNEQFF.

This rearrangement joins TRBV5-1 to TRBJ2-5; possible D gene TRBD2, 6 bases. The CDR3 loop spans 16 amino acids. V was trimmed by 6 bases and J by 5 bases, leaving 23 bases between them. CDR1 is SGHRS and CDR2 is YFSETQ in the germline V gene. The CDR3 reads CASTLRAGSGLETQYF. For the CDR3, the DNA is TGCGCCAGCACTTTGAGGGCGGGAAGTGGGTTGGAGACCCAGTACTTC.

This sequence joins TRBV4-3 and TRBJ2-3; D not resolved. The V and J ends lost 2 bases and 2 bases respectively, with 8 bases between them. Germline CDR1 is LGHNA and CDR2 is YSLEER. The CDR3 runs to 14 residues. Written as DNA, the CDR3 is TGCGCCAGCAGCCAAAACGAGTTCACAGATACGCAGTATTTT. As protein: CASSQNEFTDTQYF.

A remark on this clone: At one of its ends the junction is not consistent with the germline gene, which may arise from a read error. The chain joins TRBV19 to TRBJ2-4, with 9 bases aligning to TRBD1. This CDR3 region has 14 residues. From germline, CDR1 is LNHDA and CDR2 SQIVND (reference sequence). CDR3 sequence (DNA): TGTGCCAGTAGCCCCACAGGGGGCGTAAACAGTCAGTACTTC. It specifies CASSPTGGVNSQYF.

CDR3 loop: CASSFGGRGTYEQYF. In nucleotides, the CDR3 is TGTGCCAGCAGTTTCGGCGGGCGTGGTACCTACGAGCAGTACTTC. The chain uses TRBV27 and TRBJ2-7; perhaps TRBD2 as D (5 bases). The germline V gene encodes CDR1 MNHEY and CDR2 SMNVEV (reference sequence). The CDR3 totals 15 residues. Trimming cost V 3 bases and J 2 bases, with 14 bases left between them.

The chain employs TRBV7-2 and TRBJ1-6; a weak D match, TRBD1 (5 bases). The CDR3 is 15 amino acids. The germline V and J ends were trimmed by 3 bases and 5 bases, with 11 bases remaining between them. Germline V gives CDR1 SGHTA, CDR2 FQGNSA. As DNA, the CDR3 is TGTGCCAGCAGCTTTGGAGGGGCAAATAATTCACCCCTCCACTTT. Translated, it gives CASSFGGANNSPLHF.

The chain recombines TRBV5-6 with TRBJ1-1; the D is unclear. Trimming removed 4 bases at V and 0 bases at J, with 10 bases between. CDR3 size: 14 residues. From germline, CDR1 is SGHDT and CDR2 YYEEEE. The CDR3 DNA is TGTGCCAGCAGCCCCGGAGCGGTGAACACTGAAGCTTTCTTT. The encoded protein is CASSPGAVNTEAFF.

The rearrangement joins TRBV29-1 to TRBJ2-2; D unclear. In germline, CDR1 is SQVTM, CDR2 ANQGSEA. CDR3 length: 13 amino acids. V lost 8 bases and J 0 bases, leaving 10 bases between the germline ends. The CDR3 DNA reads TGCAGCTTTACTATGTCGAACACCGGGGAGCTGTTTTTT. It translates to CSFTMSNTGELFF.

This chain joins TRBV6-5 and TRBJ2-1; TRBD2 agrees at 7 bases. Trimming at V came to 0 bases and at J to 5 bases, leaving 7 bases not matched to a gene. The length of the CDR3 is 16 residues. Germline CDR1 MNHEY, CDR2 SVGAGI. The DNA of the CDR3 is TGTGCCAGCAGTTACTCGACGGGCGGGAGTAACAATGAGCAGTTCTTC. Protein sequence: CASSYSTGGSNNEQFF.